The entry below describes one T cell receptor (beta chain). J was trimmed by 4 bases and V by 4 bases; bases with no gene match: 6. Per germline, CDR1 SGHTA and CDR2 FQGNSA. The CDR3 length is 14 residues. The sample comes from a study of blood T cell repertoires in COVID-19. Profiled with immunoSEQ multiplex PCR; TCRdb holds only in-frame clones, not every one. Here the sample spans about 370,000 clones, around nine tenths being singletons. Across about two dozen US areas, participants ranged in age from roughly 18 to 95 years. The source material was PBMCs or T cells enriched from blood (not recorded which). This chain joins TRBV7-2 and TRBJ1-2, with 7 bases lining up with TRBD1. The source is a young woman who had recovered from COVID-19. DNA for the CDR3: TGTGCCAGCAGCTCAAGACAGGGAGTCTATGGCTACACCTTC. Its protein product is CASSSRQGVYGYTF.